This TCR beta chain was sequenced during a study of blood T cell repertoires in COVID-19. In the study overall: T cells, B-cell-depleted T cells, or PBMCs supplied cDNA or gDNA.

The CDR3 contains 16 residues. The V and J ends lost 6 bases and 4 bases, in that order; junction bases with no gene match: 12. Germline-derived CDR1 and CDR2 are LNHDA and SQIVND (reference sequence). Clones were read by immunoSEQ multiplex PCR, and TCRdb kept only the in-frame ones, dropping some. The repertoire holds 69,000 or so clones, about 82% seen once, with 4.8% in the top ten. The sequencing sample was made of peripheral blood. V gene TRBV19 combines with J gene TRBJ2-7; TRBD1 agrees at 10 bases. The TCR originated in a woman of 80 years or more with active or convalescent COVID-19. CDR3 sequence (DNA): TGTGCCAGTAGCCATTTAAGGGGGGACAGGGGTTACGAGCAGTACTTC. Residues: CASSHLRGDRGYEQYF.